This entry lists 28 T cell receptor beta chains sequenced from one sample in a study of post-analysis software for immune sequencing data. TCR beta cDNA libraries included unique molecular identifiers. TCRdb re-derived calls from the PCR reads in MiXCR, one entry per CDR3 protein. In the table there are some 160,000 distinct CDR3 sequences, under 40% of which are singletons. The source was blood, collected after autologous hematopoietic stem cell transplantation. The source is a girl aged 5-17 years with multiple sclerosis.

This clonotype was detected ten times or more. The CDR3 coding sequence is TGTGCCAGCCAATCAGGGGGGGGCTACGAGCAGTACTTC. This gives the protein CASQSGGGYEQYF. The J gene is TRBJ2-7, the V gene TRBV28; either TRBD1 or TRBD2 may fit D (7 bases each). Germline CDR1 and CDR2: MDHEN and SYDVKM. V was clipped by 8 bases and J by 3 bases, with 14 bases between them. The CDR3 has 13 amino acids.

This clonotype was observed a few times. The chain couples TRBV29-1 to TRBJ1-1; TRBD1 is a possible D gene (5 bases). V was trimmed by 5 bases and J by 7 bases, leaving 11 bases between them. CDR1 and CDR2 from the germline V gene are SQVTM and ANQGSEA. The CDR3 is 11 amino acids. This CDR3 reads CSVSRQGEAFF. In DNA form, the CDR3 reads TGCAGCGTTTCACGCCAGGGTGAAGCTTTCTTT. Looking up the rest from reference TRBV29-1 and TRBJ1-1 gives the full variable domain: SAVISQKPSRDICQRGTSLTIQCQVDSQVTMMFWYRQQPGQSLTLIATANQGSEATYESGFVIDKFPISRPNLTFSTLTVSNMSPEDSSIYLCSVSRQGEAFFGQGTRLTVV.

Comment on this clonotype: At one end, the junction sequence differs from germline, possibly due to a read error. The chain uses TRBV7-6 and TRBJ2-1; no firm D call. CDR3 length: 14 residues. Germline V gene lookup returns CDR1 SGHVS and CDR2 FNYEAQ. Here the CDR3 reads CANSSVDRDNEQFF. The CDR3 region has the DNA TGTGCCAACAGCTCTGTCGATCGGGACAATGAGCAGTTCTTC.

In this sample, this clonotype turned up a few times. V and J are TRBV29-1 and TRBJ2-1; perhaps TRBD2 as D (5 bases). Germline loops: CDR1 SQVTM, CDR2 ANQGSEA. This CDR3 region has 16 residues. Trimming pared 1 base from V and 6 bases from J, leaving 19 bases between. CDR3 sequence (DNA): TGCAGCGTTGAAGTTGTGGGTGTGGGAGTCGTCAATGAGCAGTTCTTC. This encodes CSVEVVGVGVVNEQFF.

This clonotype was counted only a few times. The chain joins TRBV28 to TRBJ1-2; D gene unclear. There are 14 residues in the CDR3. The germline CDR1 and CDR2 sequences are MDHEN and SYDVKM. Trimming pared 8 bases from V and 4 bases from J, leaving 17 bases between. CDR3 in amino acids: CASGVSHPFYGYTF. The CDR3 region has the DNA TGTGCCAGCGGGGTGTCCCACCCCTTCTATGGCTACACCTTC.

V and J are TRBV30 and TRBJ2-1; D uncertain. V was pared by 3 bases and J by 6 bases, with 6 bases between. Germline V gene lookup returns CDR1 GTSNPN and CDR2 SVGIG (reference sequence). The CDR3 contains 11 residues. CDR3 sequence reads: CAWRGFNEQFF. The CDR3 DNA sequence: TGTGCCTGGAGGGGATTCAATGAGCAGTTCTTC.

V and J are TRBV20-1 and TRBJ2-7; TRBD2 matches at 11 bases. The CDR3 loop spans 15 amino acids. Germline CDR1 and CDR2: DFQATT and SNEGSKA (reference sequence). V dropped 0 bases and J dropped 7; count of bases not matched to a gene: 8. The CDR3 coding sequence is TGCAGTGCTAGAGATTCGCTAGCGGGAGGTTGGGAGCAGTACTTC. Its translation is CSARDSLAGGWEQYF.

This clonotype showed up many times. The chain couples TRBV29-1 to TRBJ1-1; tentative D call: TRBD1 (6 bases). This CDR3 comprises 13 residues. Germline V gene sequence: CDR1 SQVTM, CDR2 ANQGSEA. Trimming removed 8 bases at V and 5 bases at J, with 18 bases between. The CDR3 spells CSSYRRGATEAFF. CDR3 in DNA: TGCAGCTCCTACCGTAGGGGGGCGACTGAAGCTTTCTTT. The full variable domain, completed using reference TRBV29-1 and TRBJ1-1, is SAVISQKPSRDICQRGTSLTIQCQVDSQVTMMFWYRQQPGQSLTLIATANQGSEATYESGFVIDKFPISRPNLTFSTLTVSNMSPEDSSIYLCSSYRRGATEAFFGQGTRLTVV.

V gene TRBV11-2 combines with J gene TRBJ2-1; D might be TRBD1 (6 bases). The V gene lost 7 bases and the J gene lost 6 bases, with 16 bases spanning the gap. The CDR3 sequence is 14 residues long. The germline CDR1 and CDR2 sequences are SGHAT and FQNNGV. Here the CDR3 reads CASMNPGVRNEQFF. CDR3 sequence (DNA): TGTGCCAGCATGAACCCAGGGGTGCGCAATGAGCAGTTCTTC.

Only a few counts were recorded for this clonotype. The chain recombines TRBV28 with TRBJ1-2, with a weak D call TRBD1 (5 bases). The germline V gene encodes CDR1 MDHEN and CDR2 SYDVKM. The V and J ends lost 4 bases and 8 bases respectively, with 14 bases between them. This CDR3 has 13 amino acids. The CDR3 here is CASSSSGSWGYTF. CDR3 DNA: TGTGCCAGCAGTTCCTCAGGGTCGTGGGGCTACACCTTC.

This clonotype has just a few counts. V gene TRBV28 combines with J gene TRBJ2-5; no clear D gene. The CDR3 has 13 amino acids. CDR1 and CDR2 from the germline V gene are MDHEN and SYDVKM. V dropped 2 bases and J dropped 11 bases, with 15 bases sitting between them. CDR3 nucleotide sequence: TGTGCCAGCAGTTTACTCACCTCCATGGAGCAGTACTTC. This gives the protein CASSLLTSMEQYF.

This clonotype has just a few counts. V is TRBV7-9 and J is TRBJ1-1; weak D call: TRBD1 (6 bases). V was pared by 7 bases and J by 8 bases, with 17 bases between. The CDR3 loop spans 13 amino acids. Germline V gives CDR1 SEHNR, CDR2 FQNEAQ (reference sequence). In DNA, the CDR3 is TGTGCCAGCACCAAAAAGGGGGGACAAGAAGCTTTCTTT. Translating gives CASTKKGGQEAFF.

The chain carries TRBV2 and TRBJ2-4; D gene ambiguous. V lost 2 bases and J lost 0, with 14 bases in between. Germline values: CDR1 SNHLY, CDR2 FYNNEI. The CDR3 runs 17 residues. CDR3 in DNA: TGTGCCAGCAGTGAAAGGGTGGCCGGGCTAGCCAAAAACATTCAGTACTTC. Translating it yields CASSERVAGLAKNIQYF.

The chain employs TRBV20-1 and TRBJ2-3, with TRBD2 matching 10 bases. The CDR3 runs to 15 residues. Germline loops: CDR1 DFQATT, CDR2 SNEGSKA (reference sequence). Trimming took 0 bases from V and 2 from J; bases not matched to a gene: 2. CDR3: CSAREAGGYTDTQYF. The CDR3 bases are TGCAGTGCTAGAGAAGCGGGAGGGTACACAGATACGCAGTATTTT.

CDR3 residues: CASSSRDRTIYEQYF. As DNA, the CDR3 is TGTGCCAGCAGCTCCCGGGACAGAACAATCTACGAGCAGTACTTC. This rearrangement joins TRBV7-9 to TRBJ2-5; TRBD1 aligns across 7 bases. The DNA end is more similar to TRBJ2-7, so the J call may be wrong. CDR3 length equals 15 residues. Germline CDR1 and CDR2: SEHNR and FQNEAQ (reference sequence).

This clonotype was recorded only once. The chain employs TRBV12-3 or TRBV12-4 and TRBJ2-4, with D perhaps matching TRBD2 (8 bases). With the DNA end fitting TRBJ2-7 better, the J assignment may be wrong. The CDR3 is made up of 16 amino acids. This chain's CDR3 is CASSEPGRGPSYEQYF. CDR3 coding DNA: TGTGCCAGCAGTGAGCCCGGGAGGGGGCCTTCCTACGAGCAGTACTTC.

This sequence joins TRBV29-1 and TRBJ2-2; D is possibly TRBD2 (6 bases). This CDR3 comprises 12 residues. Germline CDR1 is SQVTM and CDR2 is ANQGSEA. With 7 bases removed from V and 3 bases from J, the gap between germline ends came to 9 bases. The CDR3 loop is CSGKRDTGELFF. The CDR3 DNA follows: TGCAGCGGCAAGCGGGACACCGGGGAGCTGTTTTTT.

Only a few counts were recorded for this clonotype. This sequence joins TRBV24-1 and TRBJ1-2; D is uncertain. Germline V gives CDR1 KGHDR, CDR2 SFDVKD. Trimming removed 4 bases at V and 6 bases at J, with 11 bases between. The CDR3 is made up of 13 amino acids. The chain's CDR3 is CATSDWWVDGYTF. CDR3 DNA sequence: TGTGCCACCAGTGACTGGTGGGTGGATGGCTACACCTTC.

This clonotype turned up a few times. The chain has TRBV6-5 and TRBJ2-1; no clear D gene. The CDR3 spans 14 residues. Germline V gene data show CDR1 as MNHEY and CDR2 as SVGAGI. Trimming shortened V by 5 bases and J by 2 bases, and 10 bases separated the two germline ends. The CDR3: CASSQGITYNEQFF. DNA of the CDR3: TGTGCCAGCAGTCAAGGGATTACCTACAATGAGCAGTTCTTC.

CDR3 bases: TGCGCCAGCAGCTTGAATGGGGGCGAAAACACTGAAGCTTTCTTT. It specifies CASSLNGGENTEAFF. V and J are TRBV5-1 and TRBJ1-1, with D possibly TRBD1 on 6 matching bases. Trimming took off 1 base at V and 2 bases at J, with 12 bases between the two ends. The CDR3 is 15 residues long. Germline V gene sequence: CDR1 SGHRS, CDR2 YFSETQ.

This chain uses TRBV20-1 with TRBJ2-1; D is unclear. The V end lost 5 bases, the J end lost 0 bases, and 14 bases lay between the germline ends. This CDR3 comprises 15 residues. Germline CDR1 and CDR2: DFQATT and SNEGSKA (reference sequence). CDR3 sequence (DNA): TGCAGTGCTTCCCCGGCCTTTAGCTCCTACAATGAGCAGTTCTTC. It yields the protein CSASPAFSSYNEQFF.

On this clonotype itself: A read error may produce the germline difference seen at one junction end. In DNA form, the CDR3 reads TGTGCCGGCAGCGCCGGAGGAGTTGAGCAGTTCTTC. It codes for CAGSAGGVEQFF. This chain connects TRBV9 to TRBJ2-1; possibly TRBD2 for D (5 bases). CDR3 length: 12 residues. Germline V gene data show CDR1 as SGDLS and CDR2 as YYNGEE.

CDR3 sequence reads: CASSQTAGGGYNEQFF. CDR3 sequence (DNA): TGTGCCAGCAGCCAAACAGCGGGAGGGGGGTACAATGAGCAGTTCTTC. The V and J genes are TRBV4-2 and TRBJ2-1, with 10 bases that match TRBD2. The CDR3 has 16 residues. Per the germline V gene, CDR1 is LGHNA and CDR2 is YNFKEQ. V lost 2 bases to trimming and J lost 4 bases; unmatched junction nucleotides: 5.

This clonotype was seen a handful of times. The rearrangement links TRBV3-1 to TRBJ1-2; unclear D gene. CDR3 length: 14 residues. Germline CDR1 LGHDT, CDR2 YNNKEL (reference sequence). V lost 2 bases to trimming and J lost 8 bases, with 15 bases between them. The CDR3 DNA is TGTGCCAGCAGCCAATTCAGATTGAGAGTAGGCTACACCTTC. Its protein product is CASSQFRLRVGYTF.

In its sample, this clonotype was seen many times. The chain uses TRBV25-1 and TRBJ1-6, with TRBD1 identical over 9 bases. The germline CDR1 and CDR2 sequences are MGHDK and SYGVNS. The CDR3 runs to 17 residues. The ends lost 4 bases at V and 4 bases at J; junction bases unmatched: 8. The CDR3 reads CASSVGTGREYNSPLHF. CDR3 sequence (DNA): TGTGCCAGCAGTGTCGGGACAGGGAGAGAATATAATTCACCCCTCCACTTT.

The sample holds many counts of this clonotype. The rearrangement links TRBV29-1 to TRBJ2-4, with D possibly being TRBD1 (5 bases). This CDR3 region has 13 residues. V was pared by 0 bases and J by 9 bases, with 12 bases between. Germline lookup yields CDR1 SQVTM and CDR2 ANQGSEA. CDR3: CSVEEGRPGIQYF. In DNA, the CDR3 is TGCAGCGTTGAAGAGGGGCGCCCTGGCATTCAGTACTTC.

This clonotype was recorded a few times. The CDR3 protein is CASSFKDEQFF. The DNA of the CDR3 is TGTGCCAGCAGCTTCAAAGATGAGCAGTTCTTC. The J gene is TRBJ2-1, the V gene TRBV7-2; no definite D call. Trimming cost V 3 bases and J 8 bases, with 5 bases left between them. The CDR3 spans 11 residues. CDR1 is SGHTA and CDR2 is FQGNSA in the germline V gene. Using reference TRBV7-2 and TRBJ2-1 for the parts outside the CDR3, the full variable domain is GAGVSQSPSNKVTEKGKDVELRCDPISGHTALYWYRQSLGQGLEFLIYFQGNSAPDKSGLPSDRFSAERTGGSVSTLTIQRTQQEDSAVYLCASSFKDEQFFGPGTRLTVL.

This clonotype was counted at least ten times. V gene TRBV30 combines with J gene TRBJ1-5; maybe TRBD1 (5 bases). The V and J ends lost 1 base and 7 bases respectively, with 14 bases between them. This CDR3 has 14 residues. Germline V lookup: CDR1 GTSNPN, CDR2 SVGIG (reference sequence). In nucleotides, the CDR3 is TGTGCCTGGAGTGGGGAGGGGATCGGCCAGCCCCAGCATTTT. This translates into CAWSGEGIGQPQHF.